What follows are 20 T cell receptor beta chains derived from one specimen sequenced in a study of ipilimumab plus nivolumab after autologous stem cell transplantation. The protocol was immunoSEQ multiplex PCR, while the TCRdb copy is restricted to in-frame clones and leaves out a portion. The sample comprises more than 13,000 clones, around 74% of which are singletons, and 10% rests with the top ten. The sequences come from PBMCs, collected in a trial of ipilimumab plus nivolumab as post-transplant consolidation. Receptors originate from a male donor with primary mediastinal lymphoma.

The chain is built from TRBV5-1 and TRBJ2-2; D gene unclear. The CDR3 totals 15 residues. Germline assignment: CDR1 SGHRS and CDR2 YFSETQ. The germline V and J ends were trimmed by 1 base and 6 bases, with 13 bases remaining between them. The CDR3 here is CASSLTRGGAGELFF. CDR3 nucleotides: TGCGCCAGCAGCTTGACTCGAGGTGGGGCCGGGGAGCTGTTTTTT. The whole variable domain, filled in from reference TRBV5-1 and TRBJ2-2, reads KAGVTQTPRYLIKTRGQQVTLSCSPISGHRSVSWYQQTPGQGLQFLFEYFSETQRNKGNFPGRFSGRQFSNSRSEMNVSTLELGDSALYLCASSLTRGGAGELFFGEGSRLTVL.

The genes are TRBV7-3 and TRBJ2-7, with D maybe TRBD2 (5 bases). This CDR3 is built from 16 residues. V dropped 1 base and J dropped 0 bases, with 13 bases sitting between them. Germline CDR1 is SGHTA and CDR2 is FQGTGA. CDR3 coding DNA: TGTGCCAGCAGCTTAATCAGCGCGGGTTCCTCCTACGAGCAGTACTTC. Protein sequence: CASSLISAGSSYEQYF.

The rearrangement links TRBV30 to TRBJ2-1, with a possible D match to TRBD2 (6 bases). The CDR3 is made up of 15 amino acids. The germline V gene has CDR1 GTSNPN and CDR2 SVGIG (reference sequence). V was clipped by 2 bases and J by 6 bases, with 17 bases between them. This chain's CDR3 is CAWSTGTYTTNEQFF. CDR3 coding DNA: TGTGCCTGGAGTACCGGGACTTATACTACCAATGAGCAGTTCTTC.

The rearrangement uses TRBV7-2 and TRBJ2-7; D perhaps matches TRBD2 (6 bases). Germline V lookup: CDR1 SGHTA, CDR2 FQGNSA. The V end lost 4 bases, the J end lost 3 bases, and 13 bases lay between the germline ends. The CDR3 covers 14 residues. This CDR3 reads CASSSRRGYYEQYF. The CDR3 DNA follows: TGTGCCAGCAGCTCCCGTCGGGGGTACTACGAGCAGTACTTC.

The chain carries TRBV7-9 and TRBJ2-4; D gene unclear. Trimming cost V 7 bases and J 0 bases, with 16 bases left between them. CDR3 size: 16 residues. The germline gives CDR1 SEHNR, CDR2 FQNEAQ (reference sequence). CDR3 sequence (DNA): TGTGCCAGCACCAGACCGAGTCTCTTAGCCAAAAACATTCAGTACTTC. As protein: CASTRPSLLAKNIQYF.

This clone was counted a single time. The V and J genes are TRBV6-1 and TRBJ1-6; 7 bases align to TRBD1. The CDR3 covers 16 residues. The germline CDR1 and CDR2 sequences are MNHNS and SASEGT. V dropped 4 bases and J dropped 9; count of bases not matched to a gene: 12. The CDR3 DNA reads as TGTGCCAGCAGTGTGGGACAGACAAACGGGGGTTCACCCCTCCACTTT. It specifies CASSVGQTNGGSPLHF.

The V gene is TRBV29-1, the J gene TRBJ1-5; 9 bases map to TRBD1. The V gene's germline CDR1 is SQVTM and CDR2 ANQGSEA. The CDR3 extends over 13 amino acids. The V segment lost 7 bases and the J segment 5 bases; nucleotides outside the gene matches: 6. CDR3 sequence (DNA): TGCAGCGCCTCGGGACAGGGAGATCAGCCCCAGCATTTT. Translated, it gives CSASGQGDQPQHF.

The V call is TRBV6-5, the J call TRBJ2-1, with D hard to call. CDR1 is MNHEY, CDR2 SVGAGI, per germline. The V end lost 4 bases, the J end lost 0 bases, and 13 bases lay between the germline ends. The CDR3 consists of 16 residues. CDR3: CASSLTYRSSYNEQFF. Written as DNA, the CDR3 is TGTGCCAGCAGTTTGACTTACCGGAGCTCCTACAATGAGCAGTTCTTC.

The chain joins TRBV5-1 to TRBJ2-1, with D tentatively TRBD2 (6 bases). The CDR3 has 12 residues. In germline, CDR1 is SGHRS, CDR2 YFSETQ. Trimming removed 3 bases from V and 9 bases from J, with 10 bases in between. This CDR3 reads CASSWGEGEQFF. The CDR3 DNA reads as TGCGCCAGCAGCTGGGGGGAAGGTGAGCAGTTCTTC.

This rearrangement joins TRBV28 to TRBJ2-1, with TRBD1 matching over 8 bases. The CDR3 loop spans 15 amino acids. The germline V gene has CDR1 MDHEN and CDR2 SYDVKM. Trimming at V came to 6 bases and at J to 2 bases, leaving 6 bases not matched to a gene. The CDR3 is CASSPTGGPYNEQFF. The CDR3 DNA is TGTGCCAGCAGCCCAACAGGGGGGCCCTACAATGAGCAGTTCTTC. Combining the CDR3 with reference TRBV28 and TRBJ2-1 gives the whole variable domain DVKVTQSSRYLVKRTGEKVFLECVQDMDHENMFWYRQDPGLGLRLIYFSYDVKMKEKGDIPEGYSVSREKKERFSLILESASTNQTSMYLCASSPTGGPYNEQFFGPGTRLTVL.

The CDR3 is CASSGGPGTGELFF. Written as DNA, the CDR3 is TGTGCCAGCAGTGGAGGGCCTGGCACCGGGGAGCTGTTTTTT. The chain combines TRBV6-1 with TRBJ2-2, with a tentative D call TRBD2 (5 bases). Germline-derived CDR1 and CDR2 are MNHNS and SASEGT. Trimming stripped 4 bases from V and 4 bases from J, with 10 bases between. CDR3 length: 14 residues.

This clone was recorded a few times. This rearrangement joins TRBV5-1 to TRBJ2-3; 10 bases agree with TRBD1. CDR1 is SGHRS, CDR2 YFSETQ, per germline. CDR3 size: 16 residues. The V segment lost 4 bases and the J segment 2 bases; nucleotides outside the gene matches: 7. DNA of the CDR3: TGCGCCAGCAGCCCTGGGACAGGGGCCAACACAGATACGCAGTATTTT. Its translation is CASSPGTGANTDTQYF.

The V and J genes are TRBV28 and TRBJ2-3, with 8 nucleotides matching TRBD2. With V trimmed by 4 bases and J by 0 bases, 3 bases remained unmatched. The germline V gene encodes CDR1 MDHEN and CDR2 SYDVKM. This CDR3 has 15 amino acids. The CDR3 nucleotides are TGTGCCAGCAGTTCTAGCGGGTTTAGCACAGATACGCAGTATTTT. Translating it yields CASSSSGFSTDTQYF.

By share, this clone counts as large. CDR3 bases: TGTGCCAGCAGTGAAAGCGTCGGGTCGTTGGGCCCAGATACGCAGTATTTT. It encodes CASSESVGSLGPDTQYF. The J gene is TRBJ2-3, the V gene TRBV2; D is undetermined. The CDR3 runs 17 residues. V shed 2 bases and J shed 4 bases, with 19 bases lying between them. Per germline, CDR1 SNHLY and CDR2 FYNNEI.

This clone was detected only once. This chain joins TRBV9 and TRBJ1-3, with D perhaps matching TRBD1 (5 bases). The CDR3 loop spans 15 amino acids. The germline CDR1 and CDR2 sequences are SGDLS and YYNGEE. The germline V and J ends were trimmed by 0 bases and 8 bases, with 15 bases remaining between them. CDR3 sequence reads: CASSVASDTYYTIYF. The DNA for the CDR3 is TGTGCCAGCAGCGTAGCTTCGGACACCTACTACACCATATATTTT.

This sequence joins TRBV11-3 and TRBJ2-5; weak D call: TRBD2 (6 bases). This CDR3 is 13 amino acids long. The germline V gene has CDR1 SGHNT and CDR2 YENEEA. V lost 2 bases to trimming and J lost 4 bases, with 8 bases between them. The CDR3 loop is CASSLIGGETQYF. The CDR3 coding sequence is TGTGCCAGCAGCTTAATCGGGGGAGAGACCCAGTACTTC. Variable domain in full (rest from reference TRBV11-3 and TRBJ2-5): EAGVVQSPRYKIIEKKQPVAFWCNPISGHNTLYWYLQNLGQGPELLIRYENEEAVDDSQLPKDRFSAERLKGVDSTLKIQPAELGDSAVYLCASSLIGGETQYFGPGTRLLVL.

Remarks on this clone: Other DNA sequences within the sample encode an identical CDR3. The chain uses TRBV19 and TRBJ1-5; maybe TRBD1 (6 bases). The CDR3 totals 13 residues. Per the germline V gene, CDR1 is LNHDA and CDR2 is SQIVND (reference sequence). Trimming stripped 6 bases from V and 4 bases from J, with 10 bases between. The CDR3 loop reads CASRDSHNQPQHF. Here the CDR3 DNA reads TGTGCCAGTAGGGACAGCCATAATCAGCCCCAGCATTTT.

J is TRBJ2-6 and V is TRBV6-5; D gene ambiguous. CDR3 length equals 15 residues. V shed 2 bases and J shed 2 bases, with 7 bases lying between them. Germline V gives CDR1 MNHEY, CDR2 SVGAGI. This CDR3 is CASSYKEAGANVLTF. The DNA for the CDR3 is TGTGCCAGCAGTTACAAGGAAGCTGGGGCCAACGTCCTGACTTTC.

This clone appeared a few times. The rearrangement links TRBV5-1 to TRBJ1-1, with D possibly TRBD1 on 6 matching bases. CDR3 length: 13 amino acids. Trimming took 4 bases from V and 1 from J, leaving 8 bases between them. The V gene's germline CDR1 is SGHRS and CDR2 YFSETQ. CDR3 bases: TGCGCCAGCAGCGTGACAGGGAACACTGAAGCTTTCTTT. As protein: CASSVTGNTEAFF.

This clone turned up a few times. The chain couples TRBV4-1 to TRBJ1-5; TRBD1 is a possible D gene (6 bases). Between the trimmed V and J ends, which lost 0 bases and 6 bases, there was a span of 18 bases. In germline, CDR1 is MGHRA, CDR2 YSYEKL. The CDR3 is 17 residues long. CDR3 bases: TGCGCCAGCAGCCAAGATGGGCGCCAGGGGAGAGGTCAGCCCCAGCATTTT. As protein: CASSQDGRQGRGQPQHF.